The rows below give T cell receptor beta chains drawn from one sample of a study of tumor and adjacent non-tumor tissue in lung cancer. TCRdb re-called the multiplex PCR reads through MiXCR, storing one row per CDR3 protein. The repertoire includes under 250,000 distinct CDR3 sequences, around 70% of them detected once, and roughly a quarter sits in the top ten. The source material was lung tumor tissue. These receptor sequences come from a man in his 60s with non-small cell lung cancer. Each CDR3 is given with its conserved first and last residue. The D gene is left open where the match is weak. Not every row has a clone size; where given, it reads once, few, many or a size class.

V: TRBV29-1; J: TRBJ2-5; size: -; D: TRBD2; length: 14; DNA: TGCAGCGTTGTTAGAGCTAGCGGGGGAGAGGCCCAGTACTTC; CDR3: CSVVRASGGEAQYF
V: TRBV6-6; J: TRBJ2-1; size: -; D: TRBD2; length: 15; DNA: TGTGCCAGCAGTTCGACTAGCGGGGGTGGCAATGAGCAGTTCTTC; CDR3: CASSSTSGGGNEQFF
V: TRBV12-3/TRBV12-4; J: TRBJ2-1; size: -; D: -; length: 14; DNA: TGTGCCAGCAGACCCAGCGGAGACTATCCTGATCAGTTTTTC; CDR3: CASRPSGDYPDQFF
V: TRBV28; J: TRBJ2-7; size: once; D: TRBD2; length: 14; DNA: TGTGCCAGAAGCCGTCTAGCGGGGGCCTACGAGCAGTACTTC; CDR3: CARSRLAGAYEQYF
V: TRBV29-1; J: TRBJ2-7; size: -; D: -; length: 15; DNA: TGCAGCGTTGAAAGGGTATCGAGAGCCTCCTACGAGCAGTATTTC; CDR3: CSVERVSRASYEQYF
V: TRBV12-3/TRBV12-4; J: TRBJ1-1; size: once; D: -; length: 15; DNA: TGTGCCATCAGCTCTCAGACTGGTTCGAACACTGAAGCTTCCTTT; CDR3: CAISSQTGSNTEASF
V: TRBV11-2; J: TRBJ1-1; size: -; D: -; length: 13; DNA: TGTGCCAGCAGCCCTCATGGGTTCGCTGGAGCTTTCTTT; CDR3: CASSPHGFAGAFF
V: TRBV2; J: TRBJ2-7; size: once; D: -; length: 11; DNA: TGTGCCAGCATGCTCTCCTACGAGCAGTACTTC; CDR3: CASMLSYEQYF
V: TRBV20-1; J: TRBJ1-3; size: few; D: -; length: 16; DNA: TGCAGTGCACCTCGACGGACCGCCAGCTCTGGAAACACCATATATTTT; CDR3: CSAPRRTASSGNTIYF
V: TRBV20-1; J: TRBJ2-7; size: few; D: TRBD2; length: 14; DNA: TGCAGTGCCCTGCTAGCGGGGAGCTTTGGCGAGCAGTACTTC; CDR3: CSALLAGSFGEQYF
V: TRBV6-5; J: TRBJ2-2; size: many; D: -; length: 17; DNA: TGTGCCAGCAAGAGACTTTCCCCGGGGCACTACACCGGGGAGCTGTTTTTT; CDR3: CASKRLSPGHYTGELFF
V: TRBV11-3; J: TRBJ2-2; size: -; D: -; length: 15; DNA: TGTGCCAGCAGCTTACATCAATCGGGCCCCGGGGAGCTGTTTTTT; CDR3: CASSLHQSGPGELFF
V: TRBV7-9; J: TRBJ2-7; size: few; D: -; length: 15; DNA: TGTGCCAGCAGCCCAGGGTCAGTGTGGCCCTCCGAGCAGTACTTC; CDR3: CASSPGSVWPSEQYF
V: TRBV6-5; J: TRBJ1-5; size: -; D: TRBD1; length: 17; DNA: TGTGCCAGCAGCAGGACAGGGGATTCCAATAGCAATCAGCCCCAGCATTTT; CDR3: CASSRTGDSNSNQPQHF
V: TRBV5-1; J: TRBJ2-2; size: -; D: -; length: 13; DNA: TGCGCCAGCCAGAACGCGAACACCGGGGAGCTGTTTTTT; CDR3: CASQNANTGELFF
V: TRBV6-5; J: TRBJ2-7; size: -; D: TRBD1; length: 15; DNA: TGTGCCACCAATGGGACGAGGGACAGAGCGCGCGAGCAGTACTTC; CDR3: CATNGTRDRAREQYF
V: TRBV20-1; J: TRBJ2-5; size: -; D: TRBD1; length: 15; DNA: TGCAGTGCTAGTAGAGTGTCAGGGGGCCAAGAGACCCACTACTTC; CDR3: CSASRVSGGQETHYF
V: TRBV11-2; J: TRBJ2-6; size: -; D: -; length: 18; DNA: TGTGCTAGCAGCTTAAGAGGACATGGCGAGTCTGGGGCCAACGTCCTGACTTTC; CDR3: CASSLRGHGESGANVLTF
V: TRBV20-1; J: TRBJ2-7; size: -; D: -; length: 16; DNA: TGCAGTGCTAGAGCCGCCGCAAGGGGGTTCTCCTACGAGCAGTGTTTC; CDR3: CSARAAARGFSYEQCF
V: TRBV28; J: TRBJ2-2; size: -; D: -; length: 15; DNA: TGTGCCAGCATTGGACCGGGACTGAACACCGGGGAGCTGTTTTTT; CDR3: CASIGPGLNTGELFF
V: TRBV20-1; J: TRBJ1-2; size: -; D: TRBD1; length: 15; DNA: TGCAGTGTTAGAGATTGGGACAGGGGTTTCTTGGGCTACACTTTC; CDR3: CSVRDWDRGFLGYTF
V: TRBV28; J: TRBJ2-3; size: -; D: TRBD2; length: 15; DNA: TGTGCCAGCAGTGAGAGCGGGAGCGGCACAAATAGGCAGTATTTT; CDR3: CASSESGSGTNRQYF
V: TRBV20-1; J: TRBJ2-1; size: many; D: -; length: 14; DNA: TGCAGTGCTAGAGCCCTCCCCGTAGCGAGGGAGCAGTTCTTC; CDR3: CSARALPVAREQFF
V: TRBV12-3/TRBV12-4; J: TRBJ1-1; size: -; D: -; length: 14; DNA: TGTGCCAGTAGTCCGGGATACCAGACCACTGAAGCTTTCTTT; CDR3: CASSPGYQTTEAFF
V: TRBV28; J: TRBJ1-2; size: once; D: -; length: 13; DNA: TGTGCCAGCAGTCCTGCGGGTCCCGGTGGCTACACCTTC; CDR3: CASSPAGPGGYTF
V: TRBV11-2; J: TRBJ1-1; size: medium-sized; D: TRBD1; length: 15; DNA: TGTGCCAGCAGCTTTCAGGGGGTTTGGAACACTGAAGCTTTCTTT; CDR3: CASSFQGVWNTEAFF
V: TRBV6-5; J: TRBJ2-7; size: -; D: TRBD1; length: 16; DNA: TGTGCCAGCAGTTATGGGGGGACAGGTCACTCCTACGCACAGTACTTC; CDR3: CASSYGGTGHSYAQYF
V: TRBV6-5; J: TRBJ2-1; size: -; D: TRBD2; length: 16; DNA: TGTGCCAGCAGTTACTACTCGGGGGGGAGTGACAATGAGCAGTTCTTC; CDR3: CASSYYSGGSDNEQFF
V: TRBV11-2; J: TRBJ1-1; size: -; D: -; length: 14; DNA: -; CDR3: CASSLVGRGTETSF
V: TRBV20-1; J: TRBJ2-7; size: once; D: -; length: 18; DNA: TGCAGTGCTAGAGATTCTAACGGTAACTTGGTGAGCTCCTACGAGCAGCACTTC; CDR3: CSARDSNGNLVSSYEQHF
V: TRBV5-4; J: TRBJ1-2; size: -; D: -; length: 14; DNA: TGTGCCAACAGCTCGGCCGGTCCGACAGTGGAAAGGGCCTTC; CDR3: CANSSAGPTVERAF
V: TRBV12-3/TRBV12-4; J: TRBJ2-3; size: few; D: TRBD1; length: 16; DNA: TGTGCCAGCACCCGACAGGGGGAGGGCCTTGGAGATACGCAGTATTTT; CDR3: CASTRQGEGLGDTQYF
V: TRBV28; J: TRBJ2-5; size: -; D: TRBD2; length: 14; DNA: TGTGCCAGCAGGGCGGGGGAACTCCAAGAGACCCAGTACTTC; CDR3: CASRAGELQETQYF
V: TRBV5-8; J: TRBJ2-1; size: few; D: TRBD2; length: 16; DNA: TGTGCCAGCAGCTTGGGATCGACTAGCGGGAGTAATGAGCAGTTCTTC; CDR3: CASSLGSTSGSNEQFF
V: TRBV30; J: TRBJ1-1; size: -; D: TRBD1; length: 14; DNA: TGTGCCTGTGCTCGGGACAGTAAAGACACTGAAGCTTTCTTT; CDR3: CACARDSKDTEAFF
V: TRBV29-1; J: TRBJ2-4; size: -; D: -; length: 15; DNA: TGCAGCGTCCCCTCTTATAGGGGTTCCAAAAACATTCAGTACTTC; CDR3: CSVPSYRGSKNIQYF
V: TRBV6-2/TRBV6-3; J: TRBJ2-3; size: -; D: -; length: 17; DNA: TGTGCCAGCGGAGAAGGGCGCCCTAATACAGAAACAGATACGCAGTATTTT; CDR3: CASGEGRPNTETDTQYF
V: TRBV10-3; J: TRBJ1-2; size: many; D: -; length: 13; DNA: TGTGCCATCAGTGACGGGGAGAACTATGGCTACACCTTC; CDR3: CAISDGENYGYTF
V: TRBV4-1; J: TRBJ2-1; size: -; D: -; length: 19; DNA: TGCGCCAGCAGCCAAGATTTGGATAGGACTACCAGGGAAGGGATGAAGCAATTCTTC; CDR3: CASSQDLDRTTREGMKQFF
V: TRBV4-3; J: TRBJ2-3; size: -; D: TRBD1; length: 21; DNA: TGCGCCAGCAGCCAAGATTGGCTCGGCCGGTGGGACAGTGGGCTTACAGAAACGCAGTATTTT; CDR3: CASSQDWLGRWDSGLTETQYF
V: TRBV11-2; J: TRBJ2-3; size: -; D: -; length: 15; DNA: TGTGCCAGCAGCCTACAAACCTCTAGCTCAGATACGCAGTTTTTT; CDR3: CASSLQTSSSDTQFF
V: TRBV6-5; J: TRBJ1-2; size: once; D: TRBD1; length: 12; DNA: TGTGCCAGCAGCTCAGGGGGGTGTGGTTACACCTTC; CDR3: CASSSGGCGYTF
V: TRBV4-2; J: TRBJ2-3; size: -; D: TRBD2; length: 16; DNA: TGTGCCAGCAGCGGAGCCGGGACTAGCGCGTTTGATACGCTGTATTTT; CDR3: CASSGAGTSAFDTLYF
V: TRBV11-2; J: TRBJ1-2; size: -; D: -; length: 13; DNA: TGTGCCAGCAGCTTAGAGGGTCAGAACGGCTACACCTTC; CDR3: CASSLEGQNGYTF
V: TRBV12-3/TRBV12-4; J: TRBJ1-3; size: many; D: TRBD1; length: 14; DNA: TGTGCCAGCAGTTTAGGGGACAGTGGAAACACCATATATTTT; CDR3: CASSLGDSGNTIYF
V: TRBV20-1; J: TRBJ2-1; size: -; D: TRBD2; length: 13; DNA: TGCGGTCCATTTAGCGGGCGCTACAATGAGCAGTTATTC; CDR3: CGPFSGRYNEQLF
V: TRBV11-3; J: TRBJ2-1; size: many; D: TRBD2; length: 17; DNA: TGTGCCAGCAGCTGTCTAGCGGGGGGCGCTACCTACAATGAGCAGTTCTTC; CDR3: CASSCLAGGATYNEQFF
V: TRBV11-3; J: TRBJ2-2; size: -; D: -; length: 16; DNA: TGTGTCAGCAGCTCTAGCGCCAGGGGGAGCATCGGGGAGCTGTTTTTT; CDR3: CVSSSSARGSIGELFF
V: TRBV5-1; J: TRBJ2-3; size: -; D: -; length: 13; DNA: TGCGCCATCAGCTTAGGCAGCACAGATAAGCAGTATTTT; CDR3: CAISLGSTDKQYF
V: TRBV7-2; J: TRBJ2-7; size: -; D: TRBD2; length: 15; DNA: TGTGCCAGCAGCTTCCACCGGGAGGTCAAAGGCGAGCAGTACTTC; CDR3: CASSFHREVKGEQYF
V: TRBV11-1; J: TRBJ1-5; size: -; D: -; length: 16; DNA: TGTGCCAGCACCTTAGAAGGGGGACACATCAATCAGCCCCAGCATTTT; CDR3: CASTLEGGHINQPQHF
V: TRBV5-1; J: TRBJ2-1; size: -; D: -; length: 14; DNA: TGCGCCAGCAGCCCCGGGGGCCCGGGTAATGAGCAGTTCTTC; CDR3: CASSPGGPGNEQFF
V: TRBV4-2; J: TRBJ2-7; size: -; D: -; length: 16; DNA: TGTGCCAGCAGCCAAACATCAGGGGCAGGTTCCTACGAGCAGTACTTC; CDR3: CASSQTSGAGSYEQYF
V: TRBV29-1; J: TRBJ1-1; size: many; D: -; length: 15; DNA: TGCAGCGTTGCCGGCAGGGCGGGGACAAACACTGAAGCTTTCTTT; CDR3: CSVAGRAGTNTEAFF
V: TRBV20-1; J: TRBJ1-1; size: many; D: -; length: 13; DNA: TGCAGTGCTAGGATAGGGAAGGACACTGAAGCTTTCTTT; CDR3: CSARIGKDTEAFF
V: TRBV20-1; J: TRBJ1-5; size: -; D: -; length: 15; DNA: TGCAGTGCTAGAGATCAACAGTGGGATAGGCAGCCCCAGCATTTT; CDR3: CSARDQQWDRQPQHF
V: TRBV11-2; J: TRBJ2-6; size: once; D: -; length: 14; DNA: TGTACCATCAGTCCTATCTCTGGGGGCAACGTCCTCACTTTC; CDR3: CTISPISGGNVLTF
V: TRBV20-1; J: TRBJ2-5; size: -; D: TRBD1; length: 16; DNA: TGCAGTGCTAGAGATGACAGCAGGGACAGGAATGAGACCCAGTACTTC; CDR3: CSARDDSRDRNETQYF
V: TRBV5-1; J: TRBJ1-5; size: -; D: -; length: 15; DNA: TGCGCCAGCAGCCTGGACCCGACGAGCAATCAGCCCCAGCATTTT; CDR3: CASSLDPTSNQPQHF
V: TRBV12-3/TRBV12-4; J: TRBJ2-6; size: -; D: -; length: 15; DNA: TGTGGCAGCAAGGCCCCGGGAACCGGGGCCAACGTCCTGACTTTC; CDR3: CGSKAPGTGANVLTF